This T cell receptor (beta chain) comes out of a study of blood T cell repertoires in COVID-19 (dated by TCRdb to 2020 to 2021). For context, the study as a whole: Samples covering the acute and convalescent phases of COVID-19 were provided by collaborators in the United States, Italy and Spain. Where available, HLA class I and class II types were obtained from metadata supplied by the sample provider rather than from assay-based typing. The samples were drawn from two sources: the first 160 participants of the ongoing ImmuneRACE study, and about 1,300 subjects contributed by 6 global collaborators. The dataset comprised deeply sampled blood TCRbeta repertoires from subjects exposed to, actively infected with, or recovered from COVID-19. The prospective study material was composed of cDNA or gDNA derived from T cells, B-cell-depleted T cells, or PBMCs. The sample metadata nearly always contained a de-identified subject ID, COVID-19 status, age in years and sex. The repertoires were released in a freely available public database intended as a resource for research on the immune response to SARS-CoV-2. What the study reported, not specific to this receptor: The amount of clinical and demographic metadata varied by source and participant and was provided uncurated.

V is pared back by 0 bases and J by 0 bases, with 13 bases lying between the germline termini. CDR1 SGDLS and CDR2 YYNGEE were looked up in the germline V gene. Taken from cysteine to phenylalanine, the CDR3 has 17 residues. Of all the DNA, just the CDR3 is kept, 51 bases in frame from base 1. TCRbeta CDR3 regions were amplified from genomic DNA using the immunoSEQ Assay, a bias-controlled multiplex PCR. The paper's processing steps were these. The number of nucleated cells in each sample was estimated by amplification of reference gene primers within the assay. To quantify the absolute abundance of each unique TCRbeta CDR3 rearrangement, sequence reads were collapsed and filtered. Productive Simpson clonality was computed per sample as the square root of Simpson's diversity index over productive rearrangements. The table comes from immuneACCESS by way of TCRdb, which keeps in-frame sequences with V and J called. Part of the clones is missing from these tables; in studies checked, under half for an unresolved V gene and the rest for unknown reasons. For V, J and clone size, that table is used; D and trimming come from the DNA. Present in this sample are about 140,000 clones, around 80% of which were seen just once. The ten largest clones add up to 1.5% to 2% of the sample.

As to this clone: Its specific antigen is unknown. No much larger clonotype is one base removed from it; base qualities were not supplied.

Enrolling through a virtual design, the prospective study's participants ranged in age from roughly 18 to 89 years and lived across around 25 United States geographic areas. In the prospective study, cohorts were assigned on the basis of participant-reported clinical history obtained from a screening survey and a study questionnaire. Exposed participants had been in contact with someone with a PCR-confirmed or clinician-diagnosed COVID-19 case within 2 weeks of study entry. Mobile phlebotomists in the prospective study collected whole blood, serum and a nasopharyngeal or oropharyngeal swab from every participant. Participants in the prospective study had the option to provide additional blood draws and questionnaires over a 2-month period. Blood samples from the prospective study were shipped frozen or at room temperature prior to DNA extraction.

The chain is assembled from TRBV9 and TRBJ1-3, with no reliable assignment of the D segment. Sequences were obtained from PBMCs or T cells enriched from blood (not recorded which). The receptor was derived from a woman between 18 and 29 years old who had been exposed to COVID-19. The sequenced DNA is TGTGCCAGCAGCGTAGGAGGCCCAACCCACTCTGGAAACACCATATATTTT. Its translation is CASSVGGPTHSGNTIYF. Outside the CDR3, residues come from the reference TRBV9 and TRBJ1-3 proteins, so the full variable domain is: DSGVTQTPKHLITATGQRVTLRCSPRSGDLSVYWYQQSLDQGLQFLIQYYNGEERAKGNILERFSAQQFPDLHSELNLSSLELGDSALYFCASSVGGPTHSGNTIYFGEGSWLTVV.